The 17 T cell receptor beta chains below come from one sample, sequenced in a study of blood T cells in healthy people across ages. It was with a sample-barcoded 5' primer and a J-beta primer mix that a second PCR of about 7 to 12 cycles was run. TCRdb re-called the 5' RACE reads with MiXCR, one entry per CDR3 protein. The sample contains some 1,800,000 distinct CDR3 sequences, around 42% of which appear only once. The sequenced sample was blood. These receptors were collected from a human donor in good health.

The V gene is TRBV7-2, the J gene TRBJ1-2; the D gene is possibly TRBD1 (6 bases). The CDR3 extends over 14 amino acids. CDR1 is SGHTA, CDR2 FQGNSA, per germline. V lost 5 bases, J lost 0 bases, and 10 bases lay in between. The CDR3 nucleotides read TGTGCCAGCAGCACAGGGCCGGCTAACTATGGCTACACCTTC. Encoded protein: CASSTGPANYGYTF.

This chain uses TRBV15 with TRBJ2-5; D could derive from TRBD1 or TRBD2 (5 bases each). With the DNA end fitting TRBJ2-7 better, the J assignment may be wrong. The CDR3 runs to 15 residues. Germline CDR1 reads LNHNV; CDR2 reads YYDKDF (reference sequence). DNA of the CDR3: TGTGCCACCAGCAGAGAGGGGACCCCGTCCCACGAGCAGTACTTC. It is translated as CATSREGTPSHEQYF.

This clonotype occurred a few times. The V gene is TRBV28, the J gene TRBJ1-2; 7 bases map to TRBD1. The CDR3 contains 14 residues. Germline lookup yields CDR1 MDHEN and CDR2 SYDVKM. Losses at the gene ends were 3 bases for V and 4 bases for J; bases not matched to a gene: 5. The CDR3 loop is CASSFRQGGYGYTF. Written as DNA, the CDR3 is TGTGCCAGCAGTTTCCGACAGGGAGGCTATGGCTACACCTTC.

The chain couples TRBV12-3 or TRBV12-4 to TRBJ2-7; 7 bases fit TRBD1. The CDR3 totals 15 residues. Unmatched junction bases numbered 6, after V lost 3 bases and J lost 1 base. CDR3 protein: CASSFYAGGSYEQYF. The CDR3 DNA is TGTGCCAGCAGTTTTTATGCAGGGGGATCCTACGAGCAGTACTTC.

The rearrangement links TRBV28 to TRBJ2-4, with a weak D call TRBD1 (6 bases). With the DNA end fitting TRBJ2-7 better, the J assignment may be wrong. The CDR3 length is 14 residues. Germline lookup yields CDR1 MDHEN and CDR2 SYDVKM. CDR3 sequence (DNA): TGTGCCAGCAGGGGTACGGACAGTGGCTACGAGCAGTACTTC. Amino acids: CASRGTDSGYEQYF.

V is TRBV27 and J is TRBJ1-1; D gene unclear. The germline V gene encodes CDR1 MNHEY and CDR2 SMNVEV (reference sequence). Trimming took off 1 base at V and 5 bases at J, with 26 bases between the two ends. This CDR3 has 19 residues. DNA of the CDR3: TGTGCCAGCAGTTTATTTTCAATGGGATTGGGAACTTGGCGGACTGAAGCTTTCTTT. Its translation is CASSLFSMGLGTWRTEAFF.

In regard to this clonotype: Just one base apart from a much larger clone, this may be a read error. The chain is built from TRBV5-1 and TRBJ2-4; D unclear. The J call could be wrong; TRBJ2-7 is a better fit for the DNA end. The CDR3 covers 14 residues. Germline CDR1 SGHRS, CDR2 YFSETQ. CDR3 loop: CASSRGESGYEQYF. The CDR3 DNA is TGCGCCAGCAGCAGAGGCGAGTCCGGCTACGAGCAGTACTTC.

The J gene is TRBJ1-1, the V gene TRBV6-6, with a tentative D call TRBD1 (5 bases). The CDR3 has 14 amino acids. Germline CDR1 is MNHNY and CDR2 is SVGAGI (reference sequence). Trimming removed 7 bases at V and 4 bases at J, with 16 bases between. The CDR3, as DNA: TGTGCCAGCATTTCAACGGGGGGGTTCACTGAAGCTTTCTTT. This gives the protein CASISTGGFTEAFF.

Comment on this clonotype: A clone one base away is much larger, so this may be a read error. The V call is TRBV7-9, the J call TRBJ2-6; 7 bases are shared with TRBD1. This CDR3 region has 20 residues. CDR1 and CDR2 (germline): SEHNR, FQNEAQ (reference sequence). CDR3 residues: CASSLSWIRQGNSGANILTF. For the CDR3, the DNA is TGTGCCAGCAGCTTATCTTGGATTAGACAGGGCAACTCTGGGGCCAACATCCTGACTTTC.

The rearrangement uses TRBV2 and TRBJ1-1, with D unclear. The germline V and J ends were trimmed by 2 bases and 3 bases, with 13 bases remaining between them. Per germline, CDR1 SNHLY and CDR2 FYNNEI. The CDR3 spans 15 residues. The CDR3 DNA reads TGTGCCAGCAGTGAAAGGCCTCCCGGCTACACTGAAGCTTTCTTT. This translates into CASSERPPGYTEAFF. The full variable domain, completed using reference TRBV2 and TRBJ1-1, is EPEVTQTPSHQVTQMGQEVILRCVPISNHLYFYWYRQILGQKVEFLVSFYNNEISEKSEIFDDQFSVERPDGSNFTLKIRSTKLEDSAMYFCASSERPPGYTEAFFGQGTRLTVV.

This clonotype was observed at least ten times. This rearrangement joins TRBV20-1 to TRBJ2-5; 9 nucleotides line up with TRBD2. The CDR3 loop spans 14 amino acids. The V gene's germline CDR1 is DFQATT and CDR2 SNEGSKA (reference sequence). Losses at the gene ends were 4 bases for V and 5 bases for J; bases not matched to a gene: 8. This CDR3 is CSAISSGAWETQYF. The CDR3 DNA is TGCAGTGCTATTTCTAGCGGGGCATGGGAGACCCAGTACTTC.

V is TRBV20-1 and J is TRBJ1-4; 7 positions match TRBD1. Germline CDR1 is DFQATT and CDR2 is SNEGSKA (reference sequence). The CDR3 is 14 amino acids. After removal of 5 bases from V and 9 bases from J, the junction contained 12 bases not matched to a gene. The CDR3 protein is CSAGRQGRTQKLFF. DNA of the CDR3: TGCAGTGCTGGCCGACAGGGCAGGACTCAAAAACTGTTTTTT.

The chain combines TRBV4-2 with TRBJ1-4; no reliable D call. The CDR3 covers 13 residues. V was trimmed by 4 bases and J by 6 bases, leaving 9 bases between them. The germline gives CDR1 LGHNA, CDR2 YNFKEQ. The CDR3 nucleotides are TGTGCCAGCAGCCGAGACAATTATGAAAAACTGTTTTTT. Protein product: CASSRDNYEKLFF.

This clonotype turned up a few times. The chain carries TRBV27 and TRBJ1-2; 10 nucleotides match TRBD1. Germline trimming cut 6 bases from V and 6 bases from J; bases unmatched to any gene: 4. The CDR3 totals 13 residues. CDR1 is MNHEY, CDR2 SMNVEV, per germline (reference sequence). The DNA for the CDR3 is TGTGCCAGCAGACGACAGGGGGCGGATGGCTACACCTTC. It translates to CASRRQGADGYTF.

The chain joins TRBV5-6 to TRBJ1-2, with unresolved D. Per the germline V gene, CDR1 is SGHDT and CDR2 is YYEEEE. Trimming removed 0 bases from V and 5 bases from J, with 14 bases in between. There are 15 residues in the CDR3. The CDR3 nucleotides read TGTGCCAGCAGCTTGGGGATAGGAATTTATTATGGCTACACCTTC. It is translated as CASSLGIGIYYGYTF.

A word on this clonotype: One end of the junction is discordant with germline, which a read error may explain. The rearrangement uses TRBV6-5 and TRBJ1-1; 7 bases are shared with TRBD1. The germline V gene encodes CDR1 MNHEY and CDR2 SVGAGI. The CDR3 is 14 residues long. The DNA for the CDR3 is TGTGCCGGCAGTTACGGGGACAGAAACACTGAAGCTTTCTTT. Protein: CAGSYGDRNTEAFF.

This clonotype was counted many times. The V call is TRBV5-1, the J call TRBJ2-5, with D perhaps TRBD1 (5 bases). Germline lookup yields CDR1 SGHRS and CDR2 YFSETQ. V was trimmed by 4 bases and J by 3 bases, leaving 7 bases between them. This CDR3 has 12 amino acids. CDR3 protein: CASSETEETQYF. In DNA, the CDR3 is TGCGCCAGCAGCGAGACAGAAGAGACCCAGTACTTC.